This T cell receptor (beta chain) emerged from a study of blood T cell repertoires in COVID-19. Overall study: Sample material is recorded as cDNA or gDNA derived from T cells, B-cell-depleted T cells, or PBMCs.

TCRdb keeps only in-frame clones here, not all; method: immunoSEQ multiplex PCR. In the table there are almost 250,000 clones, roughly nine tenths of which are singletons. The germline V gene encodes CDR1 SGHTA and CDR2 FQGNSA. The V gene lost 3 bases and the J gene lost 2 bases, with 10 bases spanning the gap. This CDR3 contains 14 residues. Sequences were obtained from peripheral blood. The receptor was isolated from a woman aged 60-75 years who had recovered from COVID-19. The chain uses TRBV7-2 and TRBJ1-2; D may be TRBD1 (6 bases). The DNA for the CDR3 is TGTGCCAGCAGCTTTAGGACAGCAAACTATGGCTACACCTTC. The encoded protein is CASSFRTANYGYTF.